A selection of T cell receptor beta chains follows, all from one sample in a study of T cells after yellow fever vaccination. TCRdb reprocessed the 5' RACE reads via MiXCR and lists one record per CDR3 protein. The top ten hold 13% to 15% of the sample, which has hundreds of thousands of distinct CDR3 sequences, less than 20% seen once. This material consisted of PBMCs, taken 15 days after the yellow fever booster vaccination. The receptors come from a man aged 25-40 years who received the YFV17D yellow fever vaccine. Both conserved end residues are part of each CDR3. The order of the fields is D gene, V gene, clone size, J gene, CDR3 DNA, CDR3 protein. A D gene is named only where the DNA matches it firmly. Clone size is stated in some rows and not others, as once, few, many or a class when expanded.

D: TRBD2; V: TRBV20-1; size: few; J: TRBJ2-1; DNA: TGCAGCTTAGGGAGACTAGCCCGCAATGAGCAGTTCTTC; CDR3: CSLGRLARNEQFF
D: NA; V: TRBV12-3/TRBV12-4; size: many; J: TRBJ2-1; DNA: TGTGCCAGCAGTTTAGACCTAAGCTCCTACAATGAGCAGTTCTTC; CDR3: CASSLDLSSYNEQFF
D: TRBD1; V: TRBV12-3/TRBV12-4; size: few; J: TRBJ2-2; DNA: TGTGCCAGCAGTTTAGTGACAGGGTCCACCGGGGAGCTGTTTTTT; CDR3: CASSLVTGSTGELFF
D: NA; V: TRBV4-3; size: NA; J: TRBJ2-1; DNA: TGCGCCAGCAGCCAGAGTTGGGACTCTCCGGGGTTCTTC; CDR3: CASSQSWDSPGFF
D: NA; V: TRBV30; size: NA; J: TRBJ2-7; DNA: TGTGCCGGGACGAACCTATACGAGCAGTACTTC; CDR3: CAGTNLYEQYF
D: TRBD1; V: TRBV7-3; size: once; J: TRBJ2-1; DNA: TGTGCCAGCAGCTTTGGGGACAGGGGCTATGAGCAGTTCTTC; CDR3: CASSFGDRGYEQFF
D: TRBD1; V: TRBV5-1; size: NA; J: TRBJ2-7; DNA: TGCGCCAGCAGTATAGGACAGGGGGCTGTCGAGCAGTACTTC; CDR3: CASSIGQGAVEQYF
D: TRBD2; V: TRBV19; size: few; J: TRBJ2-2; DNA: TGTGCCAGTAGTATCCGGGAGGGCCGGGAGCTGTTTTTT; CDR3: CASSIREGRELFF
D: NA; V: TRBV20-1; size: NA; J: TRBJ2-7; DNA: TGCAGTGCTACCCCCTTGCTAAACGAGCAGTACTTC; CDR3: CSATPLLNEQYF
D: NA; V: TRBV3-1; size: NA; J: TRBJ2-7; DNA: TGTGCCAGCAGCCCGTCTCCTACCGAGCAGTACTTC; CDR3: CASSPSPTEQYF
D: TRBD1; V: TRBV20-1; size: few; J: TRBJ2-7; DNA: TGCAGTGCTGCTCCGGGACAGGGGACTGGGGAGCAGTACTTC; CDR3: CSAAPGQGTGEQYF
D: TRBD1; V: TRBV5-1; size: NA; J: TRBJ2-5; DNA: TGCGCCAGCACTACAGGGGTTTCGCAAGAGACCCAGTACTTC; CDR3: CASTTGVSQETQYF
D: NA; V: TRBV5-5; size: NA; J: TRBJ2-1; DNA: TGTGCCAGCAGATCCGGGCCCCACGAGTCCTACAATGAGCAGTTCTTC; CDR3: CASRSGPHESYNEQFF
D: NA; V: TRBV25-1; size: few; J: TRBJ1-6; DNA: TGTGCCAGCAGTGGTGGACGCTACCTTTCCGGGGGTTCACCCCTCCACTTT; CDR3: CASSGGRYLSGGSPLHF
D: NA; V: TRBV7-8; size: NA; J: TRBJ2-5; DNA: TGTGCCAGCAGCCAGGGGCAGGTAGAGACCCAGTACTTC; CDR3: CASSQGQVETQYF
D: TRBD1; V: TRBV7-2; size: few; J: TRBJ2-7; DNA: TGTGCCAGCAGCTCCGATGGACAGGCTGGGGAGCAGTACTTC; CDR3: CASSSDGQAGEQYF
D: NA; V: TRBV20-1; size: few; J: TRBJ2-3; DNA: TGCAGTGCTAGAGGGGGCTCAGATACGCAGTATTTT; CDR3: CSARGGSDTQYF
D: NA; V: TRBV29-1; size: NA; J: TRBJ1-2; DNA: TGCAGCGTTGAATCGGGGGGGCTCTATGGCTACACCTTC; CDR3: CSVESGGLYGYTF
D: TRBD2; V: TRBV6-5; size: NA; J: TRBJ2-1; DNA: TGTGCCAGCAGTTACTATGGGGGAGGGCCGAACAATGAGCAGTTCTTC; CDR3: CASSYYGGGPNNEQFF
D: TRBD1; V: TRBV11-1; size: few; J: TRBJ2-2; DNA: TGTGCCAGCAGCCCCCGGGACAGAGACCTCACGAACACCGGGGAGCTGTTTTTT; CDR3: CASSPRDRDLTNTGELFF
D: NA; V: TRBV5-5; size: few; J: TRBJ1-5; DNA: TGTGCCAGCAGTTTCCCAGGGAATCAGCCCCAGCATTTT; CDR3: CASSFPGNQPQHF
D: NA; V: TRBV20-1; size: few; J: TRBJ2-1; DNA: TGCAGTGCCCCCACTAGCCCCAATGAGCAGTTCTTC; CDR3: CSAPTSPNEQFF
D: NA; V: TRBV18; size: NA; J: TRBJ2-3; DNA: TGTGCCAGCTCACCACGGCGGGCTTCCCTCACAGATACGCAGTATTTT; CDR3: CASSPRRASLTDTQYF
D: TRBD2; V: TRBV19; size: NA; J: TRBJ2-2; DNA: TGTGCCAGTAGTAGGACTAGCGGGAGTTCGCGGGAGCTGTTTTTT; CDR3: CASSRTSGSSRELFF
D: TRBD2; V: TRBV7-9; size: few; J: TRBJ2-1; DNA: TGTGCCAGCAGCACCGGACTAGGAACTGAGCAGTTCTTC; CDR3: CASSTGLGTEQFF
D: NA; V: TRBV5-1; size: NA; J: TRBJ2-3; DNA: TGCGCCAGCAGCTTGGGCGACACCACAGATACGCAGTATTTT; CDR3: CASSLGDTTDTQYF
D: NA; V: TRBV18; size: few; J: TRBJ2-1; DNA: TGTGCCAGCTCACCCGGGACCTCCAATGAGCAGTTCTTC; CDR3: CASSPGTSNEQFF
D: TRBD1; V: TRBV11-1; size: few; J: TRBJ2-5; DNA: TGTGCCAGCAGTCCAGATAGTCCCGGGACAGGCATCCTAGAGACCCAGTACTTC; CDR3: CASSPDSPGTGILETQYF
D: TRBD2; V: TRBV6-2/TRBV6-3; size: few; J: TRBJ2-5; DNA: TGTGCCAGCAGTTACTTGGGACTAGCGGGACAGGAGACCCAGTACTTC; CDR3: CASSYLGLAGQETQYF
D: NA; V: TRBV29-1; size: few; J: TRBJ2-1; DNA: TGCAGTATCCAGAACAGGAGCTACAATGAGCAGTTCTTC; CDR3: CSIQNRSYNEQFF
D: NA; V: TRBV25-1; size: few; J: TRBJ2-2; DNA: TGTGCCAGCAGTGACGCGGTCCTCACCGGGGAGCTGTTTTTT; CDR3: CASSDAVLTGELFF
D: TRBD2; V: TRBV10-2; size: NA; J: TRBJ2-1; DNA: TGCGCCAGCAGTGAGTATAGCGGGATATACAATGAGCAGTTCTTC; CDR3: CASSEYSGIYNEQFF
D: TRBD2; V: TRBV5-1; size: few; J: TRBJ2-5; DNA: TGCGCCAGCCGGATAACAGCGGGACTGCTAGAGACCCAGTACTTC; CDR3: CASRITAGLLETQYF